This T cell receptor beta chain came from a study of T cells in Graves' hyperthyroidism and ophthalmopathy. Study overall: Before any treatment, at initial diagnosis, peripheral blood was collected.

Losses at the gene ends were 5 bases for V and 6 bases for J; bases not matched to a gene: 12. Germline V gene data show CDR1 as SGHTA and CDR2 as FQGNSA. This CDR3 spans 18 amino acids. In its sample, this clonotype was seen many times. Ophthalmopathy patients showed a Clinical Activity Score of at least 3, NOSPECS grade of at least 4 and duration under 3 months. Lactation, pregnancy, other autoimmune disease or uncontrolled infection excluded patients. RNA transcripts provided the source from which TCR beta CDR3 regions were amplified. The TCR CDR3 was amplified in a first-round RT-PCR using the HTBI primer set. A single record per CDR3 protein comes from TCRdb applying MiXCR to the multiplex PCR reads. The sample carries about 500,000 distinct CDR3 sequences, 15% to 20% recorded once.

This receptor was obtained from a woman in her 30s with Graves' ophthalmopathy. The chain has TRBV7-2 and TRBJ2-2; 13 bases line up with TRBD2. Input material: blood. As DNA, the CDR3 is TGTGCCAGCAGCGAATCGGGACTAGCGGGACTATTGGCCGGGGAGCTGTTTTTT. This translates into CASSESGLAGLLAGELFF.